Listed below are T cell receptor beta chains from one sample, sequenced in a study of T cells after yellow fever vaccination. TCRdb reprocessed the 5' RACE reads with MiXCR, giving one entry per CDR3 protein. The sample includes roughly 300,000 distinct CDR3 sequences, roughly 8.6% of them seen just once. Sample: PBMCs, taken more than 40 days after the first yellow fever vaccination. These TCRs come from a man aged 18 to 30 who received the YFV17D yellow fever vaccine. Each CDR3 is given with its conserved first and last residue. D genes are given only for firm matches. Some rows have no size entry. The others give once, few or many, or a class for an expanded clone.

TRBJ2-2,TRBV30,NA,NA,TGTGCCTGGAGTTTTCGGGGGCTCACCGGGGAGCTGTTTTTT,CAWSFRGLTGELFF
TRBJ2-5,TRBV7-9,NA,NA,TGTGCCTGCAGCTTAGTGGGTACGGAGACCCAGTACTTC,CACSLVGTETQYF
TRBJ2-1,TRBV5-4,TRBD2,few,TGTGCCAGCAGCTTGACGAAGCGGGGGGGTGCGAATGAGCAGTTCTTC,CASSLTKRGGANEQFF
TRBJ2-7,TRBV5-5,NA,many,TGTGCCAGCAGCCCCGAAGGGGGGCTTAGGGAGCAGTACTTC,CASSPEGGLREQYF
TRBJ1-4,TRBV7-6,TRBD1,NA,TGTGCCAGCAGCCCCGGGACAGGGAGGTTCGGTAATGAAAAACTGTTTTTT,CASSPGTGRFGNEKLFF
TRBJ1-6,TRBV18,NA,few,TGTGCCAGCTCAATGGGGAATAATTCACCCCTCCACTTT,CASSMGNNSPLHF
TRBJ2-2,TRBV30,NA,many,TGTGCCTGGAGTGTAATAATTGGGGCCGGGGAGCTGTTTTTT,CAWSVIIGAGELFF
TRBJ1-2,TRBV12-3/TRBV12-4,NA,few,TGTGCCAGCAGTACACCATGGGACTATGGCTACACCTTC,CASSTPWDYGYTF
TRBJ1-6,TRBV12-3/TRBV12-4,NA,NA,TGTGCCAGCAAAGGGACATTCCGTTCACCCCTCCACTTT,CASKGTFRSPLHF
TRBJ1-4,TRBV7-9,NA,few,TGTGCCAGCAGCGGCTCGGGGGATGAAAAACTGTTTTTT,CASSGSGDEKLFF
TRBJ2-2,TRBV20-1,TRBD2,NA,TGCAGTGCTATGACTAGCGGGGGCGGGGAGCTGTTTTTT,CSAMTSGGGELFF
TRBJ2-4,TRBV28,NA,few,TGTGCCAGCAGTTTTTACAGCACCAAAAACATTCAGTACTTC,CASSFYSTKNIQYF
TRBJ2-5,TRBV3-1,TRBD2,NA,TGTGCCAGCAGCCAAGGCGGGGGGATCCAAGAGACCCAGTACTTC,CASSQGGGIQETQYF
TRBJ1-1,TRBV7-2,NA,few,TGTGCCAGCAGCTTGTACGGACTAAACACTGAAGCTTTCTTT,CASSLYGLNTEAFF
TRBJ2-3,TRBV7-3,TRBD2,many,TGTGCCAGCAGCGGGCTGGCGGCGGGGGGGAGCACAGATACGCAGTATTTT,CASSGLAAGGSTDTQYF
TRBJ1-4,TRBV28,NA,NA,TGTGCCAGCAGGGTTCACTCAGGGGCGAGTGAAAAACTGTTTTTT,CASRVHSGASEKLFF
TRBJ1-6,TRBV10-3,TRBD1,NA,TGTGCCATCAATACCGCGGACAGGGCTGGCAATTCACCCCTCCACTTT,CAINTADRAGNSPLHF
TRBJ1-6,TRBV12-3/TRBV12-4,NA,NA,TGTGCCAGCAGTTTGGGGTCGACGCGCTCCTATAATTCACCCCTCCACTTT,CASSLGSTRSYNSPLHF
TRBJ2-3,TRBV5-1,NA,many,TGCGCCAGCGGGAATGTCGAGGACGGGGGGCTTACAGATACGCAGTATTTT,CASGNVEDGGLTDTQYF
TRBJ1-6,TRBV5-8,NA,NA,TGTGCCAGCAGCTTAACAGACAGCTATTCACCCCTCCACTTT,CASSLTDSYSPLHF
TRBJ1-2,TRBV5-1,TRBD1,few,TGCGCCAGCAGAGATGACAGGGTGGTCGGCTACACCTTC,CASRDDRVVGYTF
TRBJ2-7,TRBV5-1,NA,NA,TGCGCCAGCCATCCGGGCCCCGGCGCCAGCGAGCAGTACTTC,CASHPGPGASEQYF
TRBJ2-5,TRBV5-6,NA,few,TGTGCCAGCAGCTTGGTATTATACGGGGAGACCCAGTACTTC,CASSLVLYGETQYF
TRBJ2-1,TRBV20-1,TRBD1,few,TGCAGTGCTAGGACAGGGGGCATCTACAATGAGCAGTTCTTC,CSARTGGIYNEQFF
TRBJ2-1,TRBV11-2,NA,many,TGTGCCAGCAGCTTATCTCGAGTAGAGCAGTTCTTC,CASSLSRVEQFF
TRBJ2-1,TRBV12-3/TRBV12-4,NA,NA,TGTGCCAGCAGTCTAGACAGGGAGGATGAGCAGTTCTTC,CASSLDREDEQFF
TRBJ1-2,TRBV6-1,NA,few,TGTGCCAGCAGTCCTATAGGAAGAAACTATGGCTACACCTTC,CASSPIGRNYGYTF
TRBJ2-2,TRBV4-2,TRBD1,NA,TGTGCCAGCAGCCAAGTCGGGACAGGTATCGCCGGGGAGCTGTTTTTT,CASSQVGTGIAGELFF
TRBJ2-3,TRBV28,TRBD2,many,TGTGCCAGCAATCGCGGGGGGGCCGATACGCAGTATTTT,CASNRGGADTQYF
TRBJ2-3,TRBV5-1,TRBD2,many,TGCGCCAGCATACCCGATCAATTTAGCGGGGGAGAGCAGTATTTT,CASIPDQFSGGEQYF
TRBJ2-3,TRBV2,TRBD2,few,TGTGCCAGCAGTGAAGTTGGGACTACCCGCACAGATACGCAGTATTTT,CASSEVGTTRTDTQYF
TRBJ2-3,TRBV9,TRBD2,few,TGTGCCAGCAGCGTAGCCCCCTGGCGGGGGGGCCGAGGTGATACGCAGTATTTT,CASSVAPWRGGRGDTQYF
TRBJ2-7,TRBV7-9,NA,few,TGTGCCAGCAGCTCTTTAGCGGCCCCCGAGCAGTACTTC,CASSSLAAPEQYF
TRBJ1-4,TRBV18,NA,many,TGTGCCAGCTCACCGCAGCTTGCAACTAATGAAAAACTGTTTTTT,CASSPQLATNEKLFF
TRBJ2-7,TRBV6-1,TRBD2,NA,TGTGCCAGCAGCGGGACTAGCGGGGCCTACGAGCAGTACTTC,CASSGTSGAYEQYF
TRBJ1-2,TRBV5-5,TRBD1,NA,TGTGCCAGCAGCTTGGATGGGACAGGGGGAAGAGAAGACTATGGCTACACCTTC,CASSLDGTGGREDYGYTF
TRBJ2-3,TRBV24-1,NA,few,TGTGCCACCTGGCTCAGGGGCAGGGTGGGGTATTTT,CATWLRGRVGYF
TRBJ1-6,TRBV9,TRBD1,few,TGTGCCAGCAGCGTAGAAGACAGGGCGAATTCACCCCTCCACTTT,CASSVEDRANSPLHF
TRBJ1-5,TRBV19,NA,NA,TGTGCCAGTACCTGGGGAATAGGTAATCAGCCCCAGCATTTT,CASTWGIGNQPQHF
TRBJ2-2,TRBV11-1,TRBD1,many,TGTGCCAGCAGCTTCCGGGACAGGGGCACCGGGGAGCTGTTTTTT,CASSFRDRGTGELFF
TRBJ2-5,TRBV4-3,NA,few,TGCGCCAGCAGCCAAGATTGGGCATCCACGAACGACGAGACCCAGTACTTC,CASSQDWASTNDETQYF
TRBJ1-2,TRBV27,NA,few,TGTGCCAGCAGACCACTAAACCAGGGTCCCTATGGCTACACCTTC,CASRPLNQGPYGYTF
TRBJ2-5,TRBV5-1,NA,NA,TGCGCCAGCAGCCGACAGGAAGGGCAAGAGACCCAGTACTTC,CASSRQEGQETQYF
TRBJ1-2,TRBV7-2,NA,NA,TGTGCCAGCAGCTTAGAAGTTGGAATGCCCTATGGCTACACCTTC,CASSLEVGMPYGYTF
TRBJ2-1,TRBV6-2/TRBV6-3,TRBD2,few,TGTGCCAGCAGGTCCGGGACTAGCGGGAAGGAGCAGTTCTTC,CASRSGTSGKEQFF
TRBJ1-4,TRBV12-3/TRBV12-4,NA,few,TGTGCCAGCAGTTTTGTAGCCTACAGGCCAGAGAGCGAAAAACTGTTTTTT,CASSFVAYRPESEKLFF
TRBJ2-7,TRBV21-1,NA,NA,TGTGCCAGCAGCCACGCCCAGAGCTCCTACGAGCAGTACTTC,CASSHAQSSYEQYF
TRBJ2-1,TRBV9,NA,NA,TGTGCCAGCAGCTACGGGGCCGCTGGAAATGAGCAGTTCTTC,CASSYGAAGNEQFF
TRBJ2-6,TRBV11-1,TRBD2,NA,TGTGCCAGCAGCCTTCCCCCTGGCGGGGGGCACTCTGGGGCCAACGTCCTGACTTTC,CASSLPPGGGHSGANVLTF
TRBJ1-2,TRBV9,NA,few,TGTGCCAGCAGGGCTACACAGGGAAATAGCTATGGCTACACCTTC,CASRATQGNSYGYTF
TRBJ1-5,TRBV21-1,NA,few,TGTGCCAGCAGCAAAAGGACAGCGTTGTACGATAGCAATCAGCCCCAGCATTTT,CASSKRTALYDSNQPQHF
TRBJ2-1,TRBV20-1,NA,few,TGCAGTGCTAGATGGCGGGGCTCCTACAATGAGCAGTTCTTC,CSARWRGSYNEQFF
TRBJ2-5,TRBV7-3,TRBD1,few,TGTGCCAGCAGCGGGGACAGGGACGTCGTGGAGACCCAGTACTTC,CASSGDRDVVETQYF
TRBJ2-3,TRBV3-1,NA,NA,TGTGCCTGCTGTTTTTCGGGGTCTCTCACAGATACGCAGTATTTT,CACCFSGSLTDTQYF
TRBJ1-2,TRBV4-3,TRBD1,few,TGCGCCAGCACCCCTTACATCGGGACAGGGGTAGTAGTGGGCTATGGCTACACCTTC,CASTPYIGTGVVVGYGYTF
TRBJ1-2,TRBV7-2,TRBD1,NA,TGTGCCAGCAGCTTCCATCGCGACAGGGGGGTATCTGGCTACACCTTC,CASSFHRDRGVSGYTF
TRBJ2-1,TRBV7-6,NA,NA,TGTGCCAGCAGCTTAGCTGGGGCCCGTGAGCAGTTCTTC,CASSLAGAREQFF
TRBJ2-7,TRBV18,NA,few,TGTGCCAGCTCAATCCTAGTAATCCCCTACGAGCAGTACTTC,CASSILVIPYEQYF
TRBJ1-2,TRBV7-2,NA,NA,TGTGCCAGCAGCTTAGCCAGACAGGATGGCTACACCTTC,CASSLARQDGYTF
TRBJ1-2,TRBV18,TRBD1,few,TGTGCCAGCTCACCACGGGACAGGGTAGATGGCTACACCTTC,CASSPRDRVDGYTF